This T cell receptor (beta chain) was identified in a study of STAT3 mutations in large granular lymphocyte leukemia. Study results and limitations: Every T-LGLL patient had at least one immunodominant TCRbeta clonotype.

TCRdb's table, derived via immunoSEQ multiplex PCR, lists solely in-frame clones and lacks some. Of about 16,000 clones in the sample, just under 85% were seen once. The V end was cut by 4 bases, the J end by 5 bases, with 11 bases between. Per germline, CDR1 MNHEY and CDR2 SMNVEV (reference sequence). The CDR3 has 14 residues. As concerns this clone: Its antigen is undetermined.

Sample: peripheral blood mononuclear cells. This sequence originates from a man aged 50 to 59 with T-cell large granular lymphocyte leukemia. Some clones in this sample may be carry-over from other donors' samples. V and J are TRBV27 and TRBJ2-2; possible D gene TRBD1, 6 bases. This chain's CDR3 is CASSSRTATGELFF. CDR3 bases: TGTGCCAGCAGTTCCCGGACAGCAACCGGGGAGCTGTTTTTT.